Presented here are 12 T cell receptor beta chains from one specimen sequenced in a study of CD8+ T cells in alopecia areata. As the sequencing template, cDNA was produced by extracting RNA and reverse transcribing it. Measured with immunoSEQ multiplex PCR; TCRdb has only the in-frame clones, and not every one. The sample has some 110,000 clones, none seen only once. Sequenced sample: lesional skin. All receptors derive from a C3H/HeJ mouse with alopecia areata. The MHC haplotype of the strain is H2-k.

Regarding this clone: Mouse germline and gene names are used. The CDR3 is cut off 4 residues early in the read; its end comes from the germline J gene. The V and J genes are TRBV19 and TRBJ1-4, with D maybe TRBD1 (6 bases). In germline, CDR1 is FNHDT, CDR2 SITEND (reference sequence). V lost 2 bases and J 6 bases, leaving 11 bases between the germline ends. The CDR3 spans 14 residues. Partial CDR3 DNA: TGTGCCAGCAGTATCCAGGGGAAGGACGAA. Translating gives CASSIQGKDE. The whole CDR3 reads CASSIQGKDERLFF.

The table lists this clone with a few counts. Gene names and germline match the mouse. The read stops 4 residues short of the end of the CDR3; the missing end is completed from the germline J gene. This chain links TRBV13-3 with TRBJ2-3; 8 bases are a match to TRBD2. Trimming took 6 bases from V and 3 from J; bases not matched to a gene: 6. CDR1 is NNHDY, CDR2 SYVADS, per germline. This CDR3 region has 14 residues. Incomplete CDR3 DNA: TGTGCCAGCATGCTGGGGGGTGACGCAGAA. It is translated as CASMLGGDAE. Given in full, the CDR3 is CASMLGGDAETLYF.

As for this clone: Here the gene names and germline are mouse. Read sequence stops 4 residues before the CDR3 end, and the germline J gene provides the missing end. The chain recombines TRBV13-3 with TRBJ2-5; TRBD1 matches at 8 bases. Germline CDR1 NNHDY, CDR2 SYVADS. With 4 bases clipped from V and 2 bases from J, the junction kept 9 bases outside the gene matches. The CDR3 runs 16 residues. CDR3 DNA (partial): TGTGCCAGCAGTCCCCTCAGGGGGCGAGGCCAAGAC. Translating it yields CASSPLRGRGQD. The whole CDR3 sequence is CASSPLRGRGQDTQYF.

The sample holds a few counts of this clone. All gene names here are mouse names. The CDR3 goes on 4 residues after the read ends, and that part is filled in from the germline J gene. The chain has TRBV30 and TRBJ2-2; 7 bases match TRBD2. This CDR3 region has 13 residues. Germline V lookup: CDR1 SQVVS, CDR2 ANEGSEA. After removal of 0 bases from V and 6 bases from J, the junction contained 1 base not matched to a gene. The sequenced part of the CDR3 DNA is TGTAGTTCTAGAGATACTGGGGCCGGG. Translating gives CSSRDTGAG. The complete CDR3 sequence is CSSRDTGAGQLYF.

Concerning this clone itself: Germline and genes: mouse. The CDR3 extends 4 residues past the end of the read, so its final part is completed from the germline J gene. The chain employs TRBV17 and TRBJ2-5, with D possibly TRBD1 on 6 matching bases. Germline values: CDR1 MNHDT, CDR2 YYDKIL. This CDR3 spans 16 amino acids. The CDR3 reads CASSRDRHREEDTQYF. CDR3 bases read: TGTGCTAGCAGTAGAGATCGCCACAGGGAGGAAGAC. Filled out from reference TRBV17 and TRBJ2-5, the complete variable domain reads DTTVKQNPRYKLARVGKPVNLICSQTMNHDTMYWYQKKPNQAPKLLLFYYDKILNREADTFEKFQSSRPNNSFCSLYIGSAGLEYSAMYLCASSRDRHREEDTQYFGPGTRLLVL.

On this clone itself: All gene names here are mouse names. The read comes to an end 4 residues before the CDR3 does, leaving the germline J gene to fill in the end. The V call is TRBV19, the J call TRBJ1-4, with 8 positions matching TRBD1. Germline CDR1 reads FNHDT; CDR2 reads SITEND (reference sequence). The CDR3 is made up of 14 amino acids. The part of the CDR3 DNA that was read is TGTGCCAGCAGTATCCCAGGGGGCAGCGAA. Its translation: CASSIPGGSE. The CDR3 as a whole reads CASSIPGGSERLFF.

This clone turned up a few times. Mouse gene names and germline throughout. The read ends 4 residues early relative to the CDR3; the germline J gene fills the gap. The rearrangement joins TRBV13-3 to TRBJ2-7, with D possibly TRBD1 on 5 matching bases. The CDR3 is made up of 13 amino acids. Trimming took 7 bases from V and 0 from J, leaving 11 bases between them. Germline CDR1 and CDR2: NNHDY and SYVADS. Partial CDR3 DNA: TGTGCCAGCTCCTCAGGGAGCTCCTAT. Its translation: CASSSGSSY. The CDR3 in full is CASSSGSSYEQYF.

This clone has only a few counts. Any gene name here is a mouse gene name. The read halts 4 residues ahead of the CDR3 end, with the missing end drawn from the germline J gene. The V call is TRBV19, the J call TRBJ2-5; 8 bases are a match to TRBD1. Germline V gene data show CDR1 as FNHDT and CDR2 as SITEND (reference sequence). The CDR3 has 14 residues. V shed 5 bases and J 3 bases; nucleotides not matched to a gene: 5. CDR3 region: CASSLRDRQDTQYF. Incomplete CDR3 DNA: TGTGCCAGCAGCCTCCGGGACAGGCAAGAC. Complete variable domain (other parts from reference TRBV19 and TRBJ2-5): GGIITQTPKFLIGQEGQKLTLKCQQNFNHDTMYWYRQDSGKGLRLIYYSITENDLQKGDLSEGYDASREKKSSFSLTVTSAQKNEMAVFLCASSLRDRQDTQYFGPGTRLLVL.

Only a few counts were recorded for this clone. The genes are named according to mouse. The read gets to within 4 residues of the CDR3 end, and the germline J gene fills in the rest. This rearrangement joins TRBV13-3 to TRBJ2-7; TRBD2 aligns across 9 bases. The CDR3 loop spans 14 amino acids. Germline V gene lookup returns CDR1 NNHDY and CDR2 SYVADS. The CDR3 DNA, read in part, is TGTGCCAGCAGTGAGTGGGGGGGCGCAGAT. It yields the protein CASSEWGGAD. The CDR3 reads in full as CASSEWGGADEQYF.

This clone was observed a few times. These gene names are mouse names. The sequenced fragment ends 4 residues before the CDR3 boundary, so the rest is inferred from the germline J gene. This chain joins TRBV1 and TRBJ1-1; TRBD1 agrees at 10 bases. Germline V gene sequence: CDR1 NSQYPW, CDR2 LRSPGD (reference sequence). The CDR3 runs 14 residues. CDR3 region: CTCSSRDRGPEVFF. Incomplete CDR3 DNA: TGCACCTGCAGTTCGCGGGACAGGGGACCA. Full variable domain (rest looked up from reference TRBV1 and TRBJ1-1): VTLLEQNPRWRLVPRGQAVNLRCILKNSQYPWMSWYQQDLQKQLQWLFTLRSPGDKEVKSLPGADYLATRVTDTELRLQVANMSQGRTLYCTCSSRDRGPEVFFGKGTRLTVV.

About this clone: These gene names are mouse names. Read sequence stops 4 residues before the CDR3 end, and the germline J gene provides the missing end. The same CDR3 is also encoded by other DNA sequences in this sample. The chain combines TRBV13-3 with TRBJ1-1; D is possibly TRBD1 (6 bases). The CDR3 sequence is 14 residues long. Germline V gives CDR1 NNHDY, CDR2 SYVADS. Trimming stripped 4 bases from V and 1 base from J, with 11 bases between. The DNA read from the CDR3 is TGTGCCAGCAGTTTGGGACAAAAAAACACA. As protein: CASSLGQKNT. In full, the CDR3 reads CASSLGQKNTEVFF.

This clone was recorded a few times. The gene names given are mouse names. The DNA ends 4 residues before the CDR3 does, and the rest of the CDR3 is filled in from the germline J gene. J is TRBJ2-1 and V is TRBV16; D may be TRBD1 (6 bases). V lost 1 base and J 3 bases, leaving 13 bases between the germline ends. Per germline, CDR1 SGHSA and CDR2 FRNQAP. The CDR3 length is 16 residues. CDR3 loop: CASSLGPGEGYAEQFF. The DNA read from the CDR3 is TGTGCAAGCAGCTTAGGGCCAGGGGAGGGCTATGCT.